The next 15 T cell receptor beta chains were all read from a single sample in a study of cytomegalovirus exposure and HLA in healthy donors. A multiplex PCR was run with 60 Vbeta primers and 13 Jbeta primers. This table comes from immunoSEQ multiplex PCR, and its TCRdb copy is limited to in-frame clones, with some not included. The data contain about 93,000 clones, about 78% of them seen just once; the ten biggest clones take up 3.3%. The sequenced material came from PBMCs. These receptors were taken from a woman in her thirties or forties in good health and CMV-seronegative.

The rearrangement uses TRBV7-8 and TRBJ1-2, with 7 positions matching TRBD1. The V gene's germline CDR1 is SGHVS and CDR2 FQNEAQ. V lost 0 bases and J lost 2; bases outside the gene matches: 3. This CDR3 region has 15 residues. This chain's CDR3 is CASSLAGTENYGYTF. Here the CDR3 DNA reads TGTGCCAGCAGCTTAGCTGGGACAGAGAACTATGGCTACACCTTC.

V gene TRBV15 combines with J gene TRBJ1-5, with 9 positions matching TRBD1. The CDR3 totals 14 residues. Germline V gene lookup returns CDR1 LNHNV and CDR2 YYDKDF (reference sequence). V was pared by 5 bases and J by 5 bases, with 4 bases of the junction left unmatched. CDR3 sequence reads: CATSARQGDQPQHF. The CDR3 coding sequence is TGTGCCACCAGCGCCCGACAGGGGGATCAGCCCCAGCATTTT.

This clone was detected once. CDR3 in amino acids: CASSLVAGGRGSPLHF. CDR3 DNA sequence: TGCGCCAGCAGCTTGGTGGCAGGGGGCCGCGGTTCACCCCTCCACTTT. The chain couples TRBV5-1 to TRBJ1-6; 8 bases fit TRBD1. J was trimmed by 9 bases and V by 0 bases; bases with no gene match: 8. This CDR3 has 16 residues. Germline CDR1 is SGHRS and CDR2 is YFSETQ.

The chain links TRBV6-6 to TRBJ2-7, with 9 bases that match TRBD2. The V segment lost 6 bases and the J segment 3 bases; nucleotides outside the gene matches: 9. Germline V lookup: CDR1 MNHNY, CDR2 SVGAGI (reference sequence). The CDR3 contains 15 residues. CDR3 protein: CASRSRTTSGYEQYF. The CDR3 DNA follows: TGTGCCAGCAGGAGCCGGACGACTAGCGGCTACGAGCAGTACTTC.

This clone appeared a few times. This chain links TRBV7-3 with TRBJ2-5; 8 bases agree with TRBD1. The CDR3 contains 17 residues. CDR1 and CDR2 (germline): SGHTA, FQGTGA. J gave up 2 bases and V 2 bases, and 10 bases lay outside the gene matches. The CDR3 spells CASSLGVSGGGQETQYF. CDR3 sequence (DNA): TGTGCCAGCAGCTTAGGGGTCTCAGGGGGCGGTCAAGAGACCCAGTACTTC.

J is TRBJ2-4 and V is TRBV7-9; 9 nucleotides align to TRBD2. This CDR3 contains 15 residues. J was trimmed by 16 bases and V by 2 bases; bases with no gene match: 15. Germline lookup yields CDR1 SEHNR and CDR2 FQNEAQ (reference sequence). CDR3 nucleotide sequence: TGTGCCAGCAGCTTATCAGGATTTAATTCCGGGACTAGCTACTTC. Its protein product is CASSLSGFNSGTSYF.

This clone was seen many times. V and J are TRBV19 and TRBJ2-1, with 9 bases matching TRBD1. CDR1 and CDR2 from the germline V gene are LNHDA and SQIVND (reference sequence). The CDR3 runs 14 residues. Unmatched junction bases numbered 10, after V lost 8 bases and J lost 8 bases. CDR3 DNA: TGTGCCAGTTCCGGGACAGGGTCTGCTTATGAGCAGTTCTTC. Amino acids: CASSGTGSAYEQFF.

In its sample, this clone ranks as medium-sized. CDR3 sequence reads: CASSDSGSGDEQFF. CDR3 sequence (DNA): TGTGCCAGCAGCGATAGCGGGAGCGGGGATGAGCAGTTCTTC. This chain joins TRBV9 and TRBJ2-1; 9 bases are a match to TRBD2. J was trimmed by 8 bases and V by 3 bases; bases with no gene match: 6. The germline V gene has CDR1 SGDLS and CDR2 YYNGEE. The CDR3 contains 14 residues.

The CDR3 coding sequence is TGTGCCAGCAGGAGGGTGGGACAGGGTTCCTACGAGCAGTACTTC. Protein product: CASRRVGQGSYEQYF. The chain joins TRBV27 to TRBJ2-7, with TRBD1 identical over 9 bases. Unmatched junction bases numbered 7, after V lost 6 bases and J lost 1 base. The CDR3 is made up of 15 amino acids. Germline CDR1 and CDR2: MNHEY and SMNVEV (reference sequence).

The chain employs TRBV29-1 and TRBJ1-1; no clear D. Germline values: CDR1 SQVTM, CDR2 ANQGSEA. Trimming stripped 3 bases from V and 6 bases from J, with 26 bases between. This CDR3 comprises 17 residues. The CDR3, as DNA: TGCAGCGTTGATAGGCCCGGGCCGACGACTTTTAGCGCTGAAGCTTTCTTT. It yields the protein CSVDRPGPTTFSAEAFF.

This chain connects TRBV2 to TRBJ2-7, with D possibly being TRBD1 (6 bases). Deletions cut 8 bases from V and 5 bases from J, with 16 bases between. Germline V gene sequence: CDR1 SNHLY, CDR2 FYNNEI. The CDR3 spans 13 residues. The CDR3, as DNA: TGTGCCAGCGGAAAATTACAGGGCAACGAGCAGTACTTC. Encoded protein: CASGKLQGNEQYF. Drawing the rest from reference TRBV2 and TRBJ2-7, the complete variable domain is EPEVTQTPSHQVTQMGQEVILRCVPISNHLYFYWYRQILGQKVEFLVSFYNNEISEKSEIFDDQFSVERPDGSNFTLKIRSTKLEDSAMYFCASGKLQGNEQYFGPGTRLTVT.

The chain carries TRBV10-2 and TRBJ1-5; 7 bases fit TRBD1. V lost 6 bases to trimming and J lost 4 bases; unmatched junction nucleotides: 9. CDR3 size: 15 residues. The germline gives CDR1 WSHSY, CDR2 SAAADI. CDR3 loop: CASSVQGQSNQPQHF. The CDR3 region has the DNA TGCGCCAGCAGCGTACAGGGACAGAGTAATCAGCCCCAGCATTTT.

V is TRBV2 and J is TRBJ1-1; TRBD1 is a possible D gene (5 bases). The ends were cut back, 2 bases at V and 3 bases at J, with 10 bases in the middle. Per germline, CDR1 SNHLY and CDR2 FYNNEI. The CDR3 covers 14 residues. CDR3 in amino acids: CASSENTGDTEAFF. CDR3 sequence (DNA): TGTGCCAGCAGTGAAAACACGGGGGACACTGAAGCTTTCTTT.

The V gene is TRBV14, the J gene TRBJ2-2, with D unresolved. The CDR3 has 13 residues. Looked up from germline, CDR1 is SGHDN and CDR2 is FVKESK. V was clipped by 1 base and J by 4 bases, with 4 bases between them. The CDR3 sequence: CASSQVRTGELFF. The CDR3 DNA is TGTGCCAGCAGCCAAGTTCGCACCGGGGAGCTGTTTTTT. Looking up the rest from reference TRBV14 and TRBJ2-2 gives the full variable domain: EAGVTQFPSHSVIEKGQTVTLRCDPISGHDNLYWYRRVMGKEIKFLLHFVKESKQDESGMPNNRFLAERTGGTYSTLKVQPAELEDSGVYFCASSQVRTGELFFGEGSRLTVL.

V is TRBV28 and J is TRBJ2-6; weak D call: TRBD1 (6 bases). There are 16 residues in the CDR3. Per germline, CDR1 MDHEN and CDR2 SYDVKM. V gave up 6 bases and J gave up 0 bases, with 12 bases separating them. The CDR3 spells CASSPGQTSGANVLTF. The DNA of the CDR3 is TGTGCCAGCAGCCCTGGACAGACCTCTGGGGCCAACGTCCTGACTTTC.